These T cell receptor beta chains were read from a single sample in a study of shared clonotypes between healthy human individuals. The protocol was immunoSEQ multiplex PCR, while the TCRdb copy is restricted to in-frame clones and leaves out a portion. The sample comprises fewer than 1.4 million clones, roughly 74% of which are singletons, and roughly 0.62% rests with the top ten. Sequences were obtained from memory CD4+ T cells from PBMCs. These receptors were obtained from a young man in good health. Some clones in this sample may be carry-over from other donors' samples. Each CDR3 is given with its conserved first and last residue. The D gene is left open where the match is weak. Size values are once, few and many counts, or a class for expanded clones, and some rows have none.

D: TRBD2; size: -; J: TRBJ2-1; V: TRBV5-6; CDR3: CASSQRAGEEFF; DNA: TGTGCCAGCAGCCAGAGAGCGGGAGAGGAGTTCTTC
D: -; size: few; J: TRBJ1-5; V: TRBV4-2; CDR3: CASSQDKGDQPQHF; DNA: TGTGCCAGCAGCCAAGATAAAGGGGATCAGCCCCAGCATTTT
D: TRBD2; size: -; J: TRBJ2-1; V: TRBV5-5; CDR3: CASSPQAGVDEQFF; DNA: TGTGCCAGCAGCCCCCAAGCGGGAGTGGATGAGCAGTTCTTC
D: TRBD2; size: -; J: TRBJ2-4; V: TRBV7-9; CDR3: CASSLTSGVSKNIQYF; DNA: TGTGCCAGCAGCTTAACTAGCGGGGTTTCCAAAAACATTCAGTACTTC
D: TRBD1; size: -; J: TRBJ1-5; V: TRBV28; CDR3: CASRIRDSLHF; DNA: TGTGCCAGCAGGATCCGGGACAGCTTGCATTTT
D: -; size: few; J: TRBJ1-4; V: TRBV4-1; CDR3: CASSQSGGVGEKLFF; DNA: TGCGCCAGCAGCCAATCCGGGGGCGTTGGGGAAAAACTGTTTTTT
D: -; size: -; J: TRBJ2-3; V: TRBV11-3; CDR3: CASSLGILGDTQYF; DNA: TGTGCCAGCAGCCTCGGAATATTGGGGGATACGCAGTATTTT
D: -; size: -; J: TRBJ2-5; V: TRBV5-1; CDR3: CASSLAPGTETQYF; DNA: TGCGCCAGCAGCTTGGCCCCCGGGACCGAGACCCAGTACTTC
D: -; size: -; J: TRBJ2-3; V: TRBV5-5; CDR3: CASSSGPPSTQYF; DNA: TGTGCCAGCAGCAGCGGGCCTCCGAGTACGCAGTATTTT
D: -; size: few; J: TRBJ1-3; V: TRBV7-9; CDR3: CASSPPGQGRNTIYF; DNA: TGTGCCAGCAGCCCCCCGGGGCAGGGCAGAAACACCATATATTTT
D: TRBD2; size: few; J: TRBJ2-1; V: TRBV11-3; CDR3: CASSFTSGRSSYNEQFF; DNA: TGTGCCAGCAGCTTTACTAGCGGGAGAAGCTCCTACAATGAGCAGTTCTTC
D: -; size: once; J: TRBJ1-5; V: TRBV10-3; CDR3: CAISGDSQQPQHF; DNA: TGTGCCATCAGTGGGGATTCGCAACAGCCCCAGCATTTT
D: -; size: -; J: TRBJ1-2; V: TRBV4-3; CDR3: CASSQDFRSGGYTF; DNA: TGCGCCAGCAGCCAGGACTTTCGATCGGGCGGCTACACCTTC
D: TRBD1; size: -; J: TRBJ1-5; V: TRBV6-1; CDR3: CASSLDRGESPQHF; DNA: TGTGCCAGCAGTTTGGACAGGGGGGAATCGCCCCAGCATTTT
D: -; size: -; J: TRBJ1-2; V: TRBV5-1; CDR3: CASSLGVTYREGYTF; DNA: TGCGCCAGCAGCTTGGGGGTAACTTACAGGGAAGGCTACACCTTC
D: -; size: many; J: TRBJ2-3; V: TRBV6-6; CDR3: CASSYSRDTQYF; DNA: TGTGCCAGCAGTTACTCGCGGGATACGCAGTATTTT
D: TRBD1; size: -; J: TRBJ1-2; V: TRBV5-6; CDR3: CASSSPVAQGAFGNYGYTF; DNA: TGTGCCAGCAGCTCCCCGGTGGCGCAGGGGGCCTTTGGTAACTATGGCTACACCTTC
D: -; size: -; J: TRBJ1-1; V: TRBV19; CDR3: CASSIDLNTEAFF; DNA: TGTGCCAGTAGTATTGACCTGAACACTGAAGCTTTCTTT
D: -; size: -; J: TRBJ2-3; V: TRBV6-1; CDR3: CASSELGYLGISDTQYF; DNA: TGTGCCAGCAGTGAGTTAGGCTACCTGGGTATTTCAGATACGCAGTATTTT
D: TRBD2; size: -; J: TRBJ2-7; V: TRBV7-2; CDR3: CASSLVGSGRPDEQYF; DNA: TGTGCCAGCAGCTTAGTGGGGAGCGGGAGACCAGACGAGCAGTACTTC
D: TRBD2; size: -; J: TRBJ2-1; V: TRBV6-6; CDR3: CASHKPGGNEQFF; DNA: TGTGCCAGCCACAAGCCCGGGGGGAATGAGCAGTTCTTC
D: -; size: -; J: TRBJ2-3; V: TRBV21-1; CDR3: CASSKADFSTDTQYF; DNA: TGTGCCAGCAGCAAAGCGGATTTTAGCACAGATACGCAGTATTTT
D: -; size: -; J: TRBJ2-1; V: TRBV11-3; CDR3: CASSLTPTVSYNEQFF; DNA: TGTGCCAGCTCCTTAACCCCGACAGTCTCCTACAATGAGCAGTTCTTC
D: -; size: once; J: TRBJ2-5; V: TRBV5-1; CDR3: CASSLGQNRETQYF; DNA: TGCGCCAGCAGCTTGGGCCAAAATCGAGAGACCCAGTACTTC
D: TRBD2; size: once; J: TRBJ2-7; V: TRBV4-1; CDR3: CASSQGVAGSLYEQYF; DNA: TGCGCCAGCAGCCAAGGGGTAGCGGGAAGCCTATACGAGCAGTACTTC
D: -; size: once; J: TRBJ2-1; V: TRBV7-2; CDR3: CASSLGGFSSSYNEQFF; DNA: TGTGCCAGCAGCTTAGGGGGATTCTCGAGCTCCTACAATGAGCAGTTCTTC
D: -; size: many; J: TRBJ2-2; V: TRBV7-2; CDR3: CASSFLGGFVGGELFF; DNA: TGTGCCAGCAGCTTCTTAGGCGGATTCGTAGGCGGGGAGCTGTTTTTT
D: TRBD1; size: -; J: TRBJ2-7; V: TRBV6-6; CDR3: CASKRQGALDEQYF; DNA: TGTGCCAGCAAACGACAGGGAGCCCTAGACGAGCAGTACTTC
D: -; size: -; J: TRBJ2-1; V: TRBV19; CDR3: CASSTTSFYNEQFF; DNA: TGTGCCAGTAGTACGACTAGTTTCTACAATGAGCAGTTCTTC
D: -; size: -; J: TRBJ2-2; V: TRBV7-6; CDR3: CASSIQGGNTGELFF; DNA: TGTGCCAGCAGCATCCAGGGGGGGAACACCGGGGAGCTGTTTTTT
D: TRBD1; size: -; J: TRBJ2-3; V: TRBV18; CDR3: CASSHGQVSTDTQYF; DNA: TGTGCCAGCTCACACGGACAGGTTAGCACAGATACGCAGTATTTT
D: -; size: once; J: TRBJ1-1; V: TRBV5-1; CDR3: CASSLPTGMNTEAFF; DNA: TGCGCCAGCAGCTTGCCGACGGGGATGAACACTGAAGCTTTCTTT
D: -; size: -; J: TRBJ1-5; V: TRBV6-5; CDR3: CASGSTGGQPQHF; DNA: TGTGCCAGCGGTTCGACGGGGGGTCAGCCCCAGCATTTT
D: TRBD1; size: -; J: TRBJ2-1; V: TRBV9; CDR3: CASSVAGTGSYNEQFF; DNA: TGTGCCAGCAGCGTCGCCGGGACAGGTTCCTACAATGAGCAGTTCTTC
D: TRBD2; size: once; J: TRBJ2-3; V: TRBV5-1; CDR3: CASSTPSGGVEDTQYF; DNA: TGCGCCAGCAGCACCCCTAGCGGGGGGGTCGAGGATACGCAGTATTTT